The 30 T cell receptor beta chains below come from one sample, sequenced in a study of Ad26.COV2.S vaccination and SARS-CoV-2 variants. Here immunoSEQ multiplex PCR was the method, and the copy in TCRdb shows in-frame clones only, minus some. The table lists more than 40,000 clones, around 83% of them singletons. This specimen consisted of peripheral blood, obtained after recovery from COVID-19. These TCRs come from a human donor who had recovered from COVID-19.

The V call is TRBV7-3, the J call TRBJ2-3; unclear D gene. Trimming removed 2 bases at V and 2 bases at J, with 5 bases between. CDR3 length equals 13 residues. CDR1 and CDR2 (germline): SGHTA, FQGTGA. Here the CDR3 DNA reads TGTGCCAGCAGCTTAGACGACACAGATACGCAGTATTTT. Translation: CASSLDDTDTQYF.

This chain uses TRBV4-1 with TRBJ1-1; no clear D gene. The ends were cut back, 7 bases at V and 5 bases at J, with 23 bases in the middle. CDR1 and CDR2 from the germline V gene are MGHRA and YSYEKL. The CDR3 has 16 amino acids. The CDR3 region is CASKSGWREGRTEAFF. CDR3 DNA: TGCGCCAGCAAAAGTGGTTGGAGGGAAGGGAGAACTGAAGCTTTCTTT.

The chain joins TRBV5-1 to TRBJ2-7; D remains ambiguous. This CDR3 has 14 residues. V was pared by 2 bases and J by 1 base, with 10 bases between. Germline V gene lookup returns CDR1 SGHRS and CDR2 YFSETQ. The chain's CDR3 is CASSLPTVSYEQYF. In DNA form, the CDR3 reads TGCGCCAGCAGCTTACCGACTGTATCCTACGAGCAGTACTTC.

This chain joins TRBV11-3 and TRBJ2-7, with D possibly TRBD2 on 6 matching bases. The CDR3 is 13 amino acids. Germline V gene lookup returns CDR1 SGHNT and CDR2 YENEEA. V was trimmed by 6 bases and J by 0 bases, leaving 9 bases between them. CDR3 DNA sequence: TGTGCCAGCAGTACGGGGGTCTCCTACGAGCAGTACTTC. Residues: CASSTGVSYEQYF. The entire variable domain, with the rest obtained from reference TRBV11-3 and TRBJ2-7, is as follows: EAGVVQSPRYKIIEKKQPVAFWCNPISGHNTLYWYLQNLGQGPELLIRYENEEAVDDSQLPKDRFSAERLKGVDSTLKIQPAELGDSAVYLCASSTGVSYEQYFGPGTRLTVT.

CDR3 region: CASSPDTPLNTEAFF. The CDR3 region has the DNA TGCGCCAGCAGTCCCGACACGCCCCTGAACACTGAAGCTTTCTTT. The chain recombines TRBV5-1 with TRBJ1-1; no firm D call. Trimming pared 5 bases from V and 0 bases from J, leaving 14 bases between. CDR1 is SGHRS, CDR2 YFSETQ, per germline. CDR3 length equals 15 residues.

The CDR3 here is CASTADRISGNTIYF. CDR3 sequence (DNA): TGTGCCAGCACCGCGGACAGGATCTCTGGAAACACCATATATTTT. The genes are TRBV6-5 and TRBJ1-3; 7 positions agree with TRBD1. The length of the CDR3 is 15 residues. J was trimmed by 0 bases and V by 7 bases; bases with no gene match: 6. CDR1 is MNHEY, CDR2 SVGAGI, per germline.

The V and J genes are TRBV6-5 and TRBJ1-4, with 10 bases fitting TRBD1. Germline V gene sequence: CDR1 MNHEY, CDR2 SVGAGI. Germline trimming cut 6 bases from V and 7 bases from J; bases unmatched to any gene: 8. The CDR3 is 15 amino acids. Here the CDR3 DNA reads TGTGCCAGCAGCGACCGGGACAGGGGTGTTGAAAAACTGTTTTTT. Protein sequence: CASSDRDRGVEKLFF.

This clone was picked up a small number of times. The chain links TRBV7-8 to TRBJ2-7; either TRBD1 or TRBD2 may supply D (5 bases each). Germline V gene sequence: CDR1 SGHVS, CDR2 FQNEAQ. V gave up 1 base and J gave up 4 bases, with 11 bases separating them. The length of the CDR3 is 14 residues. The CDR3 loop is CASSLERGGYEQYF. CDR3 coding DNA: TGTGCCAGCAGCTTAGAAAGGGGCGGGTACGAGCAGTACTTC.

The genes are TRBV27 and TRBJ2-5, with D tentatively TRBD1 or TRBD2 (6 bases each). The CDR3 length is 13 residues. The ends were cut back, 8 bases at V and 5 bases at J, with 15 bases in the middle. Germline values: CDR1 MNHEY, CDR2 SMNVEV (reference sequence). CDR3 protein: CASAGQAMETQYF. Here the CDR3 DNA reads TGTGCCAGCGCGGGACAAGCGATGGAGACCCAGTACTTC.

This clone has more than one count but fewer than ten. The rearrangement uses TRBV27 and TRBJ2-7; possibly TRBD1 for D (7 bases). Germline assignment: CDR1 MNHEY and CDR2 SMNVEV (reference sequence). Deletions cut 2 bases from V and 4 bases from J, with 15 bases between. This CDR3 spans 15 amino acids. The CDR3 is CASSLKLQGGYEQYV. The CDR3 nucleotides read TGTGCCAGCAGTTTAAAACTCCAGGGGGGTTACGAGCAGTACGTC.

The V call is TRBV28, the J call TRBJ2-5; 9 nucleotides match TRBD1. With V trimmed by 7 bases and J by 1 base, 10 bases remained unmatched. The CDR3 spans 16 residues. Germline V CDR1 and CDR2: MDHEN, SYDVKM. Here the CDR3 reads CASKRRDRAPQETQYF. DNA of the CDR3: TGTGCCAGCAAACGCCGGGACAGGGCCCCCCAAGAGACCCAGTACTTC.

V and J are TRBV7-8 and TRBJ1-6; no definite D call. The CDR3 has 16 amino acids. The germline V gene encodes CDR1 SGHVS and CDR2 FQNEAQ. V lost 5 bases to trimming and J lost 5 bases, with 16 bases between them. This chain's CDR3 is CASSTTTWTDNSPLHF. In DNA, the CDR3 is TGTGCCAGCAGCACCACGACCTGGACCGATAATTCACCCCTCCACTTT. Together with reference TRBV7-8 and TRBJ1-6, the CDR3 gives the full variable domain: GAGVSQSPRYKVAKRGQDVALRCDPISGHVSLFWYQQALGQGPEFLTYFQNEAQLDKSGLPSDRFFAERPEGSVSTLKIQRTQQEDSAVYLCASSTTTWTDNSPLHFGNGTRLTVT.

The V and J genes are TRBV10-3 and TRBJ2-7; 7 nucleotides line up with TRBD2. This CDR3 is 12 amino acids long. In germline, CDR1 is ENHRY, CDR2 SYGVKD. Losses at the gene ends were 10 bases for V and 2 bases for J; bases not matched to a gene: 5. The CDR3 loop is CATGEGTYEQYV. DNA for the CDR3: TGTGCCACCGGGGAGGGTACCTACGAGCAGTACGTC.

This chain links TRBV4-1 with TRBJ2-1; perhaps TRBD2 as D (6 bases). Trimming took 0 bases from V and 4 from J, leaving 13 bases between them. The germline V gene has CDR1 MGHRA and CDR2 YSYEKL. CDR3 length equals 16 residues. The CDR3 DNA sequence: TGCGCCAGCAGCCAAGATGGGGCGGGGAGATACAATGAGCAGTTCTTC. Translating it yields CASSQDGAGRYNEQFF.

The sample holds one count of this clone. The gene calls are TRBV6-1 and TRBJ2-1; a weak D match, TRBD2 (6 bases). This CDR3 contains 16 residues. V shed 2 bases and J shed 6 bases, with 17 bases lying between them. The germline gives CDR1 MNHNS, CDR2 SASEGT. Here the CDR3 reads CASSESSGNPFNEQFF. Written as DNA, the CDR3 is TGTGCCAGCAGTGAAAGTAGCGGCAATCCCTTCAATGAGCAGTTCTTC.

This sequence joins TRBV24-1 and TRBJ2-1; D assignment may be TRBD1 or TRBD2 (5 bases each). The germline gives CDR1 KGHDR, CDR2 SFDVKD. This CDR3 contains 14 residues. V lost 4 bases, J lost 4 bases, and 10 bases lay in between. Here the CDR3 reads CATSDPGAYNEQFF. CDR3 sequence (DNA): TGTGCCACCAGTGACCCCGGGGCGTACAATGAGCAGTTCTTC.

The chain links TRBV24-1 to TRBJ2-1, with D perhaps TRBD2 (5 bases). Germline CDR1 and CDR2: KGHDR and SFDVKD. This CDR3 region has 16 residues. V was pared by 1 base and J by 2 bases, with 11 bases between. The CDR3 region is CATSDFEGSTYNEQFF. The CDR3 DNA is TGTGCCACCAGTGATTTCGAGGGATCAACCTACAATGAGCAGTTCTTC.

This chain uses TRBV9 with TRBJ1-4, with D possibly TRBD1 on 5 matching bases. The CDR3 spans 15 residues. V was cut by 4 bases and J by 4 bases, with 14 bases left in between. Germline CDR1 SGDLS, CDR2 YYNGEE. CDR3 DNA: TGTGCCAGCAGCCCAAACCAGGGAAATAATGAAAAACTGTTTTTT. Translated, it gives CASSPNQGNNEKLFF.

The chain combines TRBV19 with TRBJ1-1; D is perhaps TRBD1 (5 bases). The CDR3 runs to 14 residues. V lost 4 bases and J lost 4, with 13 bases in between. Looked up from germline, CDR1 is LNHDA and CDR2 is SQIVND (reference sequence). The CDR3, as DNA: TGTGCCAGTAGTACCACGCTTGGGGGCACTGAAGCTTTCTTT. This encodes CASSTTLGGTEAFF.

The CDR3 here is CATSGFHLAASYNEQFF. DNA for the CDR3: TGTGCCACCAGTGGCTTCCACTTAGCGGCATCCTACAATGAGCAGTTCTTC. V is TRBV24-1 and J is TRBJ2-1, with D possibly being TRBD2 (6 bases). This CDR3 is 17 amino acids long. The germline V gene encodes CDR1 KGHDR and CDR2 SFDVKD. Trimming stripped 5 bases from V and 1 base from J, with 17 bases between.

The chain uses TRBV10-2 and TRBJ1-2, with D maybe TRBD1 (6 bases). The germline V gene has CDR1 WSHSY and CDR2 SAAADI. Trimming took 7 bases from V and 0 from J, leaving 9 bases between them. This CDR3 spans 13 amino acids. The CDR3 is CASTRTANYGYTF. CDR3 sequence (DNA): TGCGCCAGCACCCGGACAGCTAACTATGGCTACACCTTC.

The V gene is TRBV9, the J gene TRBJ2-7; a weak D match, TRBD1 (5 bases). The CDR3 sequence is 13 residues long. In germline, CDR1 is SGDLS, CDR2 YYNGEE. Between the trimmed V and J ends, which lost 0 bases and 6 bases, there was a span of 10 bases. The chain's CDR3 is CASSVEARGEQYF. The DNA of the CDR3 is TGTGCCAGCAGCGTAGAGGCAAGGGGCGAGCAGTACTTC.

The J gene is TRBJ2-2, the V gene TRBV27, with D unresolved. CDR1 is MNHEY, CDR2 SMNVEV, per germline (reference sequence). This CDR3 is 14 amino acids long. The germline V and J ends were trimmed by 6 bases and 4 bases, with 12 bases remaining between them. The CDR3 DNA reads TGTGCCAGCAGAAAAGGGCTCCTCACCGGGGAGCTGTTTTTT. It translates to CASRKGLLTGELFF.

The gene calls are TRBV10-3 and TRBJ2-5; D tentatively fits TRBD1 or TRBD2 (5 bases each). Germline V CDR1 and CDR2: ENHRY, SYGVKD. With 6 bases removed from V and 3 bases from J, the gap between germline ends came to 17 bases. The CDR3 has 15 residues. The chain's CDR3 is CAISRDQGFEETQYF. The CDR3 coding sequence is TGTGCCATCAGCCGGGACCAAGGGTTCGAAGAGACCCAGTACTTC.

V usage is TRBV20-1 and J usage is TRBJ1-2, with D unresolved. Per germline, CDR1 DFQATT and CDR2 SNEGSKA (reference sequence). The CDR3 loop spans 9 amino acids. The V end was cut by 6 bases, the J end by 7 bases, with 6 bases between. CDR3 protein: CSAGAGYTF. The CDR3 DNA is TGCAGTGCAGGCGCTGGCTACACCTTC.

The CDR3 sequence: CASRGFRYEQYF. The CDR3, as DNA: TGTGCCAGCAGGGGTTTTAGGTACGAGCAGTACTTC. The chain carries TRBV28 and TRBJ2-7; D gene uncertain. Trimming removed 6 bases at V and 4 bases at J, with 10 bases between. The CDR3 loop spans 12 amino acids. CDR1 is MDHEN and CDR2 is SYDVKM in the germline V gene. The whole variable domain, remainder taken from reference TRBV28 and TRBJ2-7, is DVKVTQSSRYLVKRTGEKVFLECVQDMDHENMFWYRQDPGLGLRLIYFSYDVKMKEKGDIPEGYSVSREKKERFSLILESASTNQTSMYLCASRGFRYEQYFGPGTRLTVT.

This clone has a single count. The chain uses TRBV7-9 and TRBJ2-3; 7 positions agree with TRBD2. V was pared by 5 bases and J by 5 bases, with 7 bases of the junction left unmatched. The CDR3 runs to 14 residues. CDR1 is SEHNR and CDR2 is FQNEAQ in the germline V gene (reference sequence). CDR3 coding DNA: TGTGCCAGCAGCCGCTGGGGGACTAAAGATACGCAGTATTTT. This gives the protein CASSRWGTKDTQYF.

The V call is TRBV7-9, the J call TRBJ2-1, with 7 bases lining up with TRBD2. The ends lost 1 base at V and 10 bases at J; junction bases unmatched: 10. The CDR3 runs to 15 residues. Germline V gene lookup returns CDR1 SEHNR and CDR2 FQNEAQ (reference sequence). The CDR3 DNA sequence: TGTGCCAGCAGCTTAGTGGGGGAGGGCCCCCGGGAGCAGTTCTTC. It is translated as CASSLVGEGPREQFF.

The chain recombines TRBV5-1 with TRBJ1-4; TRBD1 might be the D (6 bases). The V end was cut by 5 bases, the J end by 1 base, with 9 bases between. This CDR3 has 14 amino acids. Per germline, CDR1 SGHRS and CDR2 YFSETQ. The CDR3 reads CASRQQGTNEKLFF. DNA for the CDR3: TGCGCCAGCAGGCAACAGGGAACTAATGAAAAACTGTTTTTT.

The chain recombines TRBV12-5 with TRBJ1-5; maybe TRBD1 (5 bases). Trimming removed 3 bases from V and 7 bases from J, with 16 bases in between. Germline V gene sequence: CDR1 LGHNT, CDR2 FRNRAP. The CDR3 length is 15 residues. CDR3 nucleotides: TGTGCTAGTGGTTTAGCCGGGGGATTAGGACAGCCCCAGCATTTT. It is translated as CASGLAGGLGQPQHF.